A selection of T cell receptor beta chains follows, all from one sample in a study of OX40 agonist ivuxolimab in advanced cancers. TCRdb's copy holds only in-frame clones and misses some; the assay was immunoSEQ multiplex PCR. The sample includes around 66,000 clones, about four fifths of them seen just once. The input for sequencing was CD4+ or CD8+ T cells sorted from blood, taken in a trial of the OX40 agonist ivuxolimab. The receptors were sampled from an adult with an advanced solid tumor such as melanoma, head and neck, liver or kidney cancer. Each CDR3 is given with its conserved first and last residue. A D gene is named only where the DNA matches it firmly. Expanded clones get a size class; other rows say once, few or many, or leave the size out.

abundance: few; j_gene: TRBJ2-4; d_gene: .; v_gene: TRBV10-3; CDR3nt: TGTGCCATCAGTGAGTCTTGGGGAAAAACCAAAAACATTCAGTACTTC; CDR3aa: CAISESWGKTKNIQYF
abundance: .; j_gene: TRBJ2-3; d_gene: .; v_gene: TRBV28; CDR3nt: TGTGCCAGCAGTTCCTATGGACCCAGCACAGATACGCAGTATTTT; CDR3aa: CASSSYGPSTDTQYF
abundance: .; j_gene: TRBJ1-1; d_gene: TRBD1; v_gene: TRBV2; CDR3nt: TGTGCCAGCAGTGAAAGGTCAGGGGGCGCAGACACTGAAGCTTTCTTT; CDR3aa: CASSERSGGADTEAFF
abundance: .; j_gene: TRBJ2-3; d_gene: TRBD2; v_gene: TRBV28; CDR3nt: TGTGCCAGTACCTCACCGGGACTAGCGGGACCAGATACGCAGTATTTT; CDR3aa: CASTSPGLAGPDTQYF
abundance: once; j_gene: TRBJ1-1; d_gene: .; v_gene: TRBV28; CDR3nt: TGTGCCAGCAGTTTAGACAGGTGGGGGGTAGATAACACTGAAGCTTTCTTT; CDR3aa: CASSLDRWGVDNTEAFF
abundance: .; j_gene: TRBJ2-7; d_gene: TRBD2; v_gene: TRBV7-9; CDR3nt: TGTGCCAGCAGCTTGGGGACTAGTTCTTATAGTACCCTATACGAGCAGTACTTC; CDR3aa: CASSLGTSSYSTLYEQYF
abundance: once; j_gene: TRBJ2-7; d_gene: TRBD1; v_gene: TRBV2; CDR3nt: TGTGCCAGCACTCCGGGACAGGGGACTTACGAGCAGTACTTC; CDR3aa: CASTPGQGTYEQYF
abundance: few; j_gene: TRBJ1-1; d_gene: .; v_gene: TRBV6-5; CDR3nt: TGTGCCAGCAAGACAAGAGGCAGGGGTTGGACTGAAGCTTTCTTT; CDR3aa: CASKTRGRGWTEAFF
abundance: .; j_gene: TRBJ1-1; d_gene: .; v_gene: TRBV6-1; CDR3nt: TGTGCCAGCAGTGAAGCGCCGGGTCGGGGGGTCACTGAAGCTTTCTTT; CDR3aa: CASSEAPGRGVTEAFF
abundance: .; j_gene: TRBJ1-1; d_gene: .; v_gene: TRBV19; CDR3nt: TGTGCCAGTAGTGTTACGGAAATCGATAGGGAAGCTTTCTTT; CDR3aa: CASSVTEIDREAFF
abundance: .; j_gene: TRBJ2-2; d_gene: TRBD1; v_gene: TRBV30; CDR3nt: TGTGCCTGGATGGACTTGGGACAGGGGAGTAACACCGGGGAGCTGTTTTTT; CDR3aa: CAWMDLGQGSNTGELFF
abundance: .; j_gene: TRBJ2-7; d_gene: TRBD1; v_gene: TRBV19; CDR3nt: TGTGCCAGTAGTACGGGACAGGGGGGCGAGCAGTACTTC; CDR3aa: CASSTGQGGEQYF
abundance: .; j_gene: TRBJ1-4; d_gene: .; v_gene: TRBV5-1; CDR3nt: TGCGCCAGCAGCCCTATTTTCGGCGGAGGGGAAAAACTGTTTTTT; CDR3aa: CASSPIFGGGEKLFF
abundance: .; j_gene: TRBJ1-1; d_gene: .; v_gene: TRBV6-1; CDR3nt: TGTGCCAGCAGTGAATGGGCTGGTGGGGGTGAGGGCACTGAAGCTTTCTTT; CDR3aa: CASSEWAGGGEGTEAFF
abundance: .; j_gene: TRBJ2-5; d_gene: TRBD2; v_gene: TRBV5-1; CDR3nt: TGCGCCAGCAGCTTGGGGACTAGCAAGGGGGAGACCCAGTACTTC; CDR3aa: CASSLGTSKGETQYF
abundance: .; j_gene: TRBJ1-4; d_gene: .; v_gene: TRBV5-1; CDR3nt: TGCGCCAGCAGTACGGGGGAAGGGCCTAATGAAAAACTGTTTTTT; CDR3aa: CASSTGEGPNEKLFF
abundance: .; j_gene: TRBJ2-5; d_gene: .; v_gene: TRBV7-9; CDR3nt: TGTGCCAGCAGCTTACCAATACTAGATTCGGAGACCCAGTACTTC; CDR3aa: CASSLPILDSETQYF
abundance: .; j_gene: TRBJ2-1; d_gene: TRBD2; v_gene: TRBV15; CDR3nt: TGTGCCACCAGCCGAGGGACTAGCGGAGGGTGGAATGAGCAGTTCTTC; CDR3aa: CATSRGTSGGWNEQFF
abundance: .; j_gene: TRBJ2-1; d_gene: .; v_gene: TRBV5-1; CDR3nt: TGCGCCAGCAGCCCAGGACCGCTAGAAAACAATGAGCAGTTCTTC; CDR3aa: CASSPGPLENNEQFF
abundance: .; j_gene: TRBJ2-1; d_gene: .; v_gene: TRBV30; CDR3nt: TGTGCCTGGAGTGTGAGGCCGGGTTTACAGTTCTTC; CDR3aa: CAWSVRPGLQFF
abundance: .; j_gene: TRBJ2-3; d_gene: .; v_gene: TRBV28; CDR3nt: TGTGCCAGCACCACAATACAGGGAACAGATACGCAGTATTTT; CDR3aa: CASTTIQGTDTQYF
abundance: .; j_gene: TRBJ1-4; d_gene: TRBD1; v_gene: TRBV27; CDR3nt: TGTGCCAGCAGTTCACAGGGGGCTGGGGGAAAACTGTTTTTT; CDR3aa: CASSSQGAGGKLFF
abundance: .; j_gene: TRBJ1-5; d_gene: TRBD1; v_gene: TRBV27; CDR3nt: TGTGCCAGCAGTTTATCCGGTTGGGGGGGACAGGGCCATCAGCCCCAGCATTTT; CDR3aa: CASSLSGWGGQGHQPQHF
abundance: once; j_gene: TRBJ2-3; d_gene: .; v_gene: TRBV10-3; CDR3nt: TGTGCCACCGACGGGGCCAAAAGTAGTTCATCTAGCACAGATACGCAGTATTTT; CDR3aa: CATDGAKSSSSSTDTQYF